Following are 6 T cell receptor beta chains from one sample sequenced in a study of blood T cell repertoires in COVID-19. The assay was immunoSEQ multiplex PCR, and TCRdb's table has in-frame clones only and misses some. This table has about 120,000 clones, around 77% appearing once. The sample was peripheral blood. Receptor source: a human donor in a cohort sampled during active COVID-19.

This sequence joins TRBV30 and TRBJ1-4; the D gene is possibly TRBD1 (6 bases). Germline V gives CDR1 GTSNPN, CDR2 SVGIG (reference sequence). The V and J ends lost 4 bases and 6 bases respectively, with 12 bases between them. This CDR3 has 13 residues. CDR3 sequence: CAWTQGRDEKLFF. The DNA for the CDR3 is TGTGCCTGGACGCAGGGGCGTGATGAAAAACTGTTTTTT.

V gene TRBV11-2 combines with J gene TRBJ1-1, with a tentative D call TRBD1 (6 bases). The germline CDR1 and CDR2 sequences are SGHAT and FQNNGV. The CDR3 has 16 amino acids. V was cut by 0 bases and J by 6 bases, with 17 bases left in between. The CDR3 here is CASSLDRVTGGAEAFF. In nucleotides, the CDR3 is TGTGCCAGCAGCTTAGATCGTGTGACGGGGGGCGCTGAAGCTTTCTTT.

In this sample, this clone turned up once. The rearrangement joins TRBV5-1 to TRBJ2-2; D not resolved. This CDR3 has 14 amino acids. Germline V lookup: CDR1 SGHRS, CDR2 YFSETQ. V lost 0 bases and J 4 bases, leaving 7 bases between the germline ends. The CDR3 DNA reads TGCGCCAGCAGCTTGGAACACCTCACCGGGGAGCTGTTTTTT. It codes for CASSLEHLTGELFF. The whole variable domain, filled in from reference TRBV5-1 and TRBJ2-2, reads KAGVTQTPRYLIKTRGQQVTLSCSPISGHRSVSWYQQTPGQGLQFLFEYFSETQRNKGNFPGRFSGRQFSNSRSEMNVSTLELGDSALYLCASSLEHLTGELFFGEGSRLTVL.

In this sample, this clone turned up once. The chain joins TRBV6-4 to TRBJ1-1; unclear D gene. V was shortened by 6 bases and J by 3 bases, with 14 bases between the two germline ends. The CDR3 sequence is 14 residues long. The germline V gene has CDR1 MRHNA and CDR2 SNTAGT. As DNA, the CDR3 is TGTGCCAGCAGGGTGCGGGAGGGAGACACTGAAGCTTTCTTT. Translated: CASRVREGDTEAFF.

The chain combines TRBV5-1 with TRBJ1-1; D might be TRBD1 (6 bases). CDR3 length: 13 residues. Germline CDR1 is SGHRS and CDR2 is YFSETQ. V was shortened by 5 bases and J by 4 bases, with 12 bases between the two germline ends. CDR3 DNA sequence: TGCGCCAGCAGAGGGGGAGGGGGCACTGAAGCTTTCTTT. Protein product: CASRGGGGTEAFF.

This clone was seen a handful of times. The V and J genes are TRBV11-2 and TRBJ1-1, with TRBD1 as a possible D gene (5 bases). CDR1 is SGHAT, CDR2 FQNNGV, per germline. Trimming left V 2 bases short and J 4 bases short, with 8 bases between. The CDR3 runs to 13 residues. The CDR3 sequence: CASSLIGGTEAFF. Written as DNA, the CDR3 is TGTGCCAGCAGCTTAATCGGGGGCACTGAAGCTTTCTTT.